These 27 T cell receptor beta chains were sequenced from one sample in a study of blood T cell repertoires in COVID-19. Libraries were prepared by immunoSEQ multiplex PCR; TCRdb keeps only in-frame clonotypes and omits some of them. The sample gives 490,000 or so clones, roughly 90% of which show up once; 1.5% to 2% is in the top ten. Sequencing input: PBMCs or T cells enriched from blood (not recorded which). These receptors were obtained from a woman between 40 and 50 years old who had recovered from COVID-19.

The chain links TRBV7-9 to TRBJ2-5; 8 bases agree with TRBD1. V was clipped by 5 bases and J by 3 bases; unmatched bases: 5. Germline CDR1 and CDR2: SEHNR and FQNEAQ (reference sequence). The CDR3 is 14 amino acids. The CDR3 region is CASSPDRAEETQYF. DNA of the CDR3: TGTGCCAGCAGCCCGGACAGGGCCGAAGAGACCCAGTACTTC.

CDR3 bases: TGCGCCAGCAGCTCCCCCTCCCGAGGACTAGCGGGCCTCTACGAGCAGTACTTC. Encoded protein: CASSSPSRGLAGLYEQYF. The chain employs TRBV5-1 and TRBJ2-7; 11 bases map to TRBD2. The V and J ends lost 3 bases and 3 bases, in that order; junction bases with no gene match: 14. Germline V gene data show CDR1 as SGHRS and CDR2 as YFSETQ. CDR3 length equals 18 residues.

The genes are TRBV7-9 and TRBJ1-1, with D maybe TRBD1 (5 bases). V lost 0 bases and J 4 bases, leaving 9 bases between the germline ends. Germline V lookup: CDR1 SEHNR, CDR2 FQNEAQ (reference sequence). CDR3 size: 14 residues. CDR3 loop: CASSLAGQGTEAFF. The CDR3 nucleotides are TGTGCCAGCAGCTTAGCAGGGCAGGGCACTGAAGCTTTCTTT.

The chain joins TRBV6-1 to TRBJ2-7; TRBD2 agrees at 8 bases. Germline assignment: CDR1 MNHNS and CDR2 SASEGT. The CDR3 totals 15 residues. Losses at the gene ends were 1 base for V and 5 bases for J; bases not matched to a gene: 7. The CDR3, as DNA: TGTGCCAGCAGTGAAGAAGGGACTAGTCCCCACGAGCAGTACTTC. This gives the protein CASSEEGTSPHEQYF.

The rearrangement joins TRBV28 to TRBJ2-7; tentatively, D is TRBD1 (5 bases). This CDR3 region has 12 residues. The V gene's germline CDR1 is MDHEN and CDR2 SYDVKM. Trimming removed 5 bases from V and 0 bases from J, with 5 bases in between. The CDR3 DNA reads TGTGCCAGCAGTGACAGCTCCTACGAGCAGTACTTC. The encoded protein is CASSDSSYEQYF.

This CDR3 is CAIRLTGRGGDTEAFF. The CDR3 DNA reads TGTGCCATCAGATTGACAGGCAGAGGGGGTGACACTGAAGCTTTCTTT. V gene TRBV10-3 combines with J gene TRBJ1-1; the D gene is possibly TRBD1 (6 bases). Germline V gene sequence: CDR1 ENHRY, CDR2 SYGVKD. The CDR3 loop spans 16 amino acids. V lost 6 bases and J lost 3, with 20 bases in between.

The gene calls are TRBV21-1 and TRBJ1-1; TRBD1 is the table's D call and was not checked against the DNA. TRBV21-1 is termed a pseudogene. CDR3 size: 11 residues. CDR3 protein: CASSGRTGDCF. The CDR3 region has the DNA TGTGCCAGCAGCGGGAGGACAGGGGATTGTTTT.

The rearrangement joins TRBV4-2 to TRBJ2-1; possibly TRBD1 for D (6 bases). Per germline, CDR1 LGHNA and CDR2 YNFKEQ. Trimming left V 1 base short and J 5 bases short, with 12 bases between. The CDR3 is 15 amino acids. This CDR3 reads CASSQGQVGDNEQFF. The CDR3 region has the DNA TGTGCCAGCAGCCAAGGACAGGTGGGAGACAATGAGCAGTTCTTC.

The rearrangement joins TRBV3-1 (or the pseudogene TRBV3-2) to TRBJ1-1, with D uncertain. The CDR3 extends over 16 amino acids. Deletions cut 0 bases from V and 1 base from J, with 12 bases between. The V gene's germline CDR1 is LGHDT and CDR2 YNNKEL (reference sequence). CDR3 region: CASSQEWHTSNTEAFF. CDR3 sequence (DNA): TGTGCCAGCAGCCAAGAATGGCACACCTCGAACACTGAAGCTTTCTTT.

The V gene is TRBV5-4, the J gene TRBJ2-1; 9 nucleotides match TRBD1. The CDR3 has 13 residues. Looked up from germline, CDR1 is SGHNT and CDR2 is YYREEE (reference sequence). V dropped 4 bases and J dropped 12; count of bases not matched to a gene: 8. Written as DNA, the CDR3 is TGTGCCAGCAGCAATAAGGACAGGGGACTGCAGTTCTTC. Encoded protein: CASSNKDRGLQFF.

This chain connects TRBV3-1 (or the pseudogene TRBV3-2) to TRBJ2-7; 7 nucleotides agree with TRBD1. The CDR3 consists of 15 residues. Germline trimming cut 4 bases from V and 4 bases from J; bases unmatched to any gene: 10. Germline values: CDR1 LGHDT, CDR2 YNNKEL (reference sequence). In DNA, the CDR3 is TGTGCCAGCAGCCCCAGGACAGGCCTCGCATACGAGCAGTACTTC. Translating gives CASSPRTGLAYEQYF.

The gene calls are TRBV3-1 (or the pseudogene TRBV3-2) and TRBJ2-3, with 14 nucleotides matching TRBD2. With V trimmed by 2 bases and J by 6 bases, 10 bases remained unmatched. The CDR3 spans 18 residues. Looked up from germline, CDR1 is LGHDT and CDR2 is YNNKEL (reference sequence). In DNA, the CDR3 is TGTGCCAGCAGCCAAACGCTCCGGAGGACTAGCGGGAGGGATACGCAGTATTTT. Amino acids: CASSQTLRRTSGRDTQYF.

This chain uses TRBV24-1 with TRBJ1-1, with 9 bases lining up with TRBD1. Germline loops: CDR1 KGHDR, CDR2 SFDVKD. CDR3 length equals 15 residues. Trimming removed 3 bases from V and 0 bases from J; junction bases left unmatched: 1. CDR3 sequence reads: CATSDGTGLNTEAFF. The CDR3 bases are TGTGCCACCAGTGATGGGACAGGGCTGAACACTGAAGCTTTCTTT.

The chain joins TRBV27 to TRBJ2-2; D possibly corresponds to TRBD1 (6 bases). Germline lookup yields CDR1 MNHEY and CDR2 SMNVEV (reference sequence). The CDR3 is 15 amino acids. Trimming took 7 bases from V and 3 from J, leaving 15 bases between them. In DNA, the CDR3 is TGTGCCAGCACCCTCACAGGGTTGGACACCGGGGAGCTGTTTTTT. Encoded protein: CASTLTGLDTGELFF.

The chain recombines TRBV19 with TRBJ2-1; no reliable D call. The germline V and J ends were trimmed by 6 bases and 0 bases, with 15 bases remaining between them. This CDR3 contains 16 residues. Germline assignment: CDR1 LNHDA and CDR2 SQIVND (reference sequence). CDR3 DNA: TGTGCCAGTAGCCCGCTTCAGCGAATCTCCTACAATGAGCAGTTCTTC. Its protein is CASSPLQRISYNEQFF.

In its sample, this clone was seen once. V gene TRBV5-1 combines with J gene TRBJ1-1; D possibly corresponds to TRBD1 (6 bases). CDR3 length: 16 amino acids. Trimming removed 1 base from V and 0 bases from J, with 13 bases in between. Per germline, CDR1 SGHRS and CDR2 YFSETQ. The chain's CDR3 is CASSLTGGGLNTEAFF. The CDR3 DNA reads as TGCGCCAGCAGCTTGACGGGGGGCGGTTTGAACACTGAAGCTTTCTTT. Drawing the rest from reference TRBV5-1 and TRBJ1-1, the complete variable domain is KAGVTQTPRYLIKTRGQQVTLSCSPISGHRSVSWYQQTPGQGLQFLFEYFSETQRNKGNFPGRFSGRQFSNSRSEMNVSTLELGDSALYLCASSLTGGGLNTEAFFGQGTRLTVV.

The CDR3 here is CASSQDRARVNTEAFF. CDR3 nucleotides: TGCGCCAGCAGCCAAGACCGAGCCAGGGTGAACACTGAAGCTTTCTTT. This rearrangement joins TRBV4-3 to TRBJ1-1, with D tentatively TRBD1 (5 bases). V shed 0 bases and J shed 0 bases, with 11 bases lying between them. CDR1 and CDR2 from the germline V gene are LGHNA and YSLEER. The CDR3 is 16 residues long.

This chain connects TRBV9 to TRBJ2-1, with 9 bases that match TRBD1. The CDR3 is 16 amino acids. Trimming cost V 4 bases and J 4 bases; bases outside gene matches: 9. CDR1 is SGDLS and CDR2 is YYNGEE in the germline V gene. The CDR3 sequence is CASSPRDRVVYNEQFF. The CDR3 bases are TGTGCCAGCAGCCCCCGGGACAGGGTAGTTTACAATGAGCAGTTCTTC.

The chain combines TRBV4-3 with TRBJ2-1; 14 nucleotides line up with TRBD2. The V and J ends lost 2 bases and 9 bases, in that order; junction bases with no gene match: 12. CDR3 size: 18 residues. CDR1 LGHNA and CDR2 YSLEER come from the germline V gene. The CDR3, as DNA: TGCGCCAGCAGCCAACACCGCCGGGGACTAGCGGGAGTAAGTGAGCAGTTCTTC. Translated: CASSQHRRGLAGVSEQFF.

The gene calls are TRBV6-5 and TRBJ2-1; 8 nucleotides agree with TRBD2. Trimming at V came to 0 bases and at J to 10 bases, leaving 11 bases not matched to a gene. CDR3 size: 16 residues. The germline CDR1 and CDR2 sequences are MNHEY and SVGAGI. Here the CDR3 DNA reads TGTGCCAGCAGTTACTCGAAGCGGGAGACGGGCGTGGAGCAGTTCTTC. Its protein is CASSYSKRETGVEQFF.

This chain connects TRBV19 to TRBJ1-1; TRBD1 aligns across 10 bases. The trim removed 5 bases at V and 1 base at J, leaving 4 bases unmatched. The CDR3 is made up of 15 amino acids. Germline V gene sequence: CDR1 LNHDA, CDR2 SQIVND (reference sequence). The CDR3 DNA reads as TGTGCCAGTAGTCTCCGGACAGGGGGGAACACTGAAGCTTTCTTT. Protein: CASSLRTGGNTEAFF.

This chain connects TRBV30 to TRBJ2-1; the D gene is possibly TRBD1 (5 bases). CDR3 length equals 17 residues. Germline lookup yields CDR1 GTSNPN and CDR2 SVGIG (reference sequence). Trimming stripped 2 bases from V and 3 bases from J, with 20 bases between. DNA for the CDR3: TGTGCCTGGAGTTACCCCCCAGGGTCGAACCTCTACAATGAGCAGTTCTTC. As protein: CAWSYPPGSNLYNEQFF.

The chain recombines TRBV19 with TRBJ1-1, with a weak D call TRBD1 (5 bases). The CDR3 runs 16 residues. The germline gives CDR1 LNHDA, CDR2 SQIVND (reference sequence). Trimming shortened V by 2 bases and J by 8 bases, and 21 bases separated the two germline ends. DNA for the CDR3: TGTGCCAGTAGTATACGGGGGGGACCGCGAGCCCCGGAAGCTTTCTTT. This encodes CASSIRGGPRAPEAFF.

V is TRBV7-2 and J is TRBJ2-7; 10 nucleotides align to TRBD2. The CDR3 is made up of 16 amino acids. CDR1 is SGHTA and CDR2 is FQGNSA in the germline V gene. The ends lost 1 base at V and 4 bases at J; junction bases unmatched: 7. CDR3 protein: CASSLDVTSGPYEQYF. DNA of the CDR3: TGTGCCAGCAGCTTAGATGTGACTAGCGGGCCATACGAGCAGTACTTC.

V is TRBV27 and J is TRBJ2-1; 9 bases map to TRBD2. Trimming at V came to 5 bases and at J to 7 bases, leaving 6 bases not matched to a gene. The CDR3 covers 14 residues. The germline gives CDR1 MNHEY, CDR2 SMNVEV (reference sequence). The CDR3 DNA follows: TGTGCCAGCAGTGGAACGAGCGGGAGGAATGAGCAGTTCTTC. Encoded protein: CASSGTSGRNEQFF.

This chain joins TRBV5-4 and TRBJ2-1; 9 positions match TRBD2. The V and J ends lost 10 bases and 5 bases, in that order; junction bases with no gene match: 10. CDR3 size: 14 residues. The germline V gene has CDR1 SGHNT and CDR2 YYREEE (reference sequence). Here the CDR3 reads CAVRTSANNNEQFF. As DNA, the CDR3 is TGTGCCGTTAGGACTAGCGCAAACAACAATGAGCAGTTCTTC.

The chain carries TRBV25-1 and TRBJ1-2; 11 nucleotides align to TRBD1. CDR1 MGHDK and CDR2 SYGVNS come from the germline V gene. With V trimmed by 10 bases and J by 4 bases, 5 bases remained unmatched. This CDR3 has 13 amino acids. CDR3 amino acids: CATRTGGSYGYTF. DNA of the CDR3: TGTGCCACCAGGACAGGGGGCAGCTATGGCTACACCTTC.